Detailed here is one T cell receptor (beta chain). This clone was seen once. Its antigen is not yet known. Nothing much larger sits one base from this clone, and base qualities are not available. The CDR3 regions of human TCRbeta chains were analyzed by immunosequencing. In the original analysis: TCRs in the repertoires were matched against a reference library of SARS-CoV-2-specific TCRs that had been generated with the MIRA antigen-specificity platform. Breadth meant the fraction of unique TCRs that were SARS-CoV-2-associated, whereas depth meant the fraction of total T cells that were SARS-CoV-2-associated. Using the MIRA data, each spike-specific TCR was mapped to the spike region that the TCR reacts to and placed in a CD4 or CD8 class. Log10-transformed breadth and depth values were compared by one-way ANOVA with Sidak's multiple comparisons tests. The table comes from immuneACCESS by way of TCRdb, which keeps in-frame sequences with V and J called. Part of the clones is missing from these tables; in studies checked, under half for an unresolved V gene and the rest for unknown reasons. The V and J calls and clone size are taken from that table; D and trimming were inferred from the DNA. The sample profile shows about 69,000 clones; over 65% of them were found once. Clones ranked in the top ten supply roughly 25% of the sample.

Sample time point, as interpreted from the label and publication: about 28 days (+/-7) after the second vaccine dose. AZD1222 recipients whose second dose came at about 4 weeks and those whose second dose came at about 12 weeks were combined into one group, since spike-specific TCR depth and breadth did not differ between the two schedules. Vaccinee samples were obtained from the UK trials COV001 and COV002, which included a single-blind randomized controlled phase 2/3 trial of AZD1222 (ChAdOx1 nCoV-19) in healthy adults. For TCRbeta chain sequencing, PBMC samples were collected from trial participants at day 0 and at day 28 after the second dose. CDR1 LNHNV and CDR2 YYDKDF are derived from the germline V gene (reference sequence). V loses 0 bases of germline sequence and J loses 13 bases, and the interval between the two ends is 16 bases. The CDR3 runs 13 amino acids, cysteine and phenylalanine included. Only the CDR3 region is kept as DNA, spanning 39 bases read in frame from base 1.

This specimen comes from a study of T cell responses to AZD1222 COVID-19 vaccine (dated by TCRdb to the early 2020s). Regarding the research as a whole: TCR sequencing covered some 250 trial participants: nearly 210 given two doses of AZD1222 and approximately 26 given two doses of MenACWY control vaccine. Trial participants were enrolled into age subgroups of 18-55, 56-69 and 70-plus years, which contained approximately 150, 28 and 58 TCR-sequenced participants, respectively.

Overall study outcomes, separate from this receptor: Epitopes outside the regions mutated in the B.1.351 and B.1.1.7 variants were reportedly recognized by nearly half of the unique spike-specific TCRs. Only a handful of AZD1222 recipients were SARS-CoV-2 seropositive at baseline, limiting conclusions about previously exposed vaccinees. The whole spike protein was spanned by vaccine-associated CD4 TCRs, and dominant responses were seen in regions 160-218 and 743-854. A significant rise in spike-specific TCR breadth and depth was observed after two AZD1222 doses relative to day 0 and relative to MenACWY recipients. In the small 56-69-year group, the increase in depth fell short of significance, most likely because of low power. Participants were mostly white British and included more females than males, and it was suggested by the authors that clonal diversity may have been underestimated. No day 14 peak-response samples were available, so repertoires were characterized only after the peak T cell response.

Here the chain combines TRBV15 and TRBJ2-7; the D gene is possibly TRBD1 or TRBD2, with 5 bases matching each. The sample was peripheral blood, taken 28 days after the second AZD1222 dose. This TCR derives from an adult who received the AZD1222 COVID-19 vaccine. The CDR3 in this case is CATSRDIRGPHYF. DNA sequence: TGTGCCACCAGCAGAGATATTAGGGGACCCCACTACTTC.